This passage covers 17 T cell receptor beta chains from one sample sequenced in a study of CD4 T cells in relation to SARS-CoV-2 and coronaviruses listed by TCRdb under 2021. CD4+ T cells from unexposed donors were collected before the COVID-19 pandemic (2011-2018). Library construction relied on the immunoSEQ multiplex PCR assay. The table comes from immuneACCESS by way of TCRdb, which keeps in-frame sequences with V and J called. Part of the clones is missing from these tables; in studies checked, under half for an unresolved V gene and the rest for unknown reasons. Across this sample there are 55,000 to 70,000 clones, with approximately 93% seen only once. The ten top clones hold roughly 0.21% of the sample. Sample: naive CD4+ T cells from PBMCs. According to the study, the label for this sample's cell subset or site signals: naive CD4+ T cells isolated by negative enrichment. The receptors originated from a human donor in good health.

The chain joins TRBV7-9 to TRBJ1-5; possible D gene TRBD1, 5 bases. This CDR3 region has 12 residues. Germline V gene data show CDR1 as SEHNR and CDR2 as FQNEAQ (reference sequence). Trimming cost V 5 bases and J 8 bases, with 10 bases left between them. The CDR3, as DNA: TGTGCCAGCAGCGTACCACAGGAGCCCCAGCATTTT. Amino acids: CASSVPQEPQHF.

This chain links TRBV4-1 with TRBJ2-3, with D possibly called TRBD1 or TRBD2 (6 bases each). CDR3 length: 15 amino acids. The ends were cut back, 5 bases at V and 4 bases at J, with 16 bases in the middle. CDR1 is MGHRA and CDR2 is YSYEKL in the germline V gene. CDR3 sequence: CASSAWGAQSDTQYF. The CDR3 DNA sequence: TGCGCCAGCAGCGCTTGGGGGGCGCAATCAGATACGCAGTATTTT.

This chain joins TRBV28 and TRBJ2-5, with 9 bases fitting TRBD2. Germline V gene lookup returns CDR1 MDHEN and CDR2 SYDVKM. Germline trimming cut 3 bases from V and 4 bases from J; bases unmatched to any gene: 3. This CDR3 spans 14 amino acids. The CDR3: CASSFRREGETQYF. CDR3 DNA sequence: TGTGCCAGCAGTTTTCGGCGGGAGGGAGAGACCCAGTACTTC.

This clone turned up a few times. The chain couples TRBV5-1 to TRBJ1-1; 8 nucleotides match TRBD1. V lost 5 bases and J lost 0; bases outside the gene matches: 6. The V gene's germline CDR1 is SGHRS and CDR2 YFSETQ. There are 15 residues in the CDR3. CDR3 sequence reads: CASSTSGQVNTEAFF. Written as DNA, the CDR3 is TGCGCCAGCAGTACCTCGGGACAGGTGAACACTGAAGCTTTCTTT.

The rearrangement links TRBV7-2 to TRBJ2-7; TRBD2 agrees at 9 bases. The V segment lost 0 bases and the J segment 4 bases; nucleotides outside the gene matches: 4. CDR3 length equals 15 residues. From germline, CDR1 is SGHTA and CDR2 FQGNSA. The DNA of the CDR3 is TGTGCCAGCAGCTTAGCGTTGCTAGCGGGGTACGAGCAGTACTTC. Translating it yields CASSLALLAGYEQYF.

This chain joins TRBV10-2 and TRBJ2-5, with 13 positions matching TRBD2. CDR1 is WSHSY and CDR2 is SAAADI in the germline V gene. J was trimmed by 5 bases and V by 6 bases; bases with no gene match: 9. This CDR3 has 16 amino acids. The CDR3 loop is CASRVTSGGAGETQYF. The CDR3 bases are TGCGCCAGCAGGGTCACTAGCGGGGGGGCCGGGGAGACCCAGTACTTC.

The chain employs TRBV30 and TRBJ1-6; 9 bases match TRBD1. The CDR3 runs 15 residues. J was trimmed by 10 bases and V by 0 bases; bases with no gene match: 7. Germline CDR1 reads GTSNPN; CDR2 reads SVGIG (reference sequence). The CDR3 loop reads CAWSVRGQGESPLHF. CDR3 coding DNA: TGTGCCTGGAGTGTCCGGGGACAGGGCGAATCACCCCTCCACTTT.

CDR3 coding DNA: TGTGCCAGCAGCTTTAGGGGTCGCCCCCCAAACACCATATATTTT. Amino acids: CASSFRGRPPNTIYF. V is TRBV7-9 and J is TRBJ1-3; the D gene is possibly TRBD1 (5 bases). V lost 3 bases and J 6 bases, leaving 15 bases between the germline ends. The CDR3 runs 15 residues. The germline CDR1 and CDR2 sequences are SEHNR and FQNEAQ (reference sequence).

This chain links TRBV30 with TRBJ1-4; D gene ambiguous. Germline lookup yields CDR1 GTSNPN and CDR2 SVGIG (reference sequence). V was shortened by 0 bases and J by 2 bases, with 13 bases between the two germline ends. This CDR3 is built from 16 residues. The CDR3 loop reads CAWSVRSGLTNEKLFF. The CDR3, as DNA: TGTGCCTGGAGTGTACGTTCGGGATTGACTAATGAAAAACTGTTTTTT.

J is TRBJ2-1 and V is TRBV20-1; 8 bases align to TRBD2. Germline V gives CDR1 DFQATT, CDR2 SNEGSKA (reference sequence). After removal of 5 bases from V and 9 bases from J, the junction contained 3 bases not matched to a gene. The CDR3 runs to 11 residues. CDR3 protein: CSAAAGVEQFF. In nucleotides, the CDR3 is TGCAGTGCTGCAGCGGGAGTTGAGCAGTTCTTC.

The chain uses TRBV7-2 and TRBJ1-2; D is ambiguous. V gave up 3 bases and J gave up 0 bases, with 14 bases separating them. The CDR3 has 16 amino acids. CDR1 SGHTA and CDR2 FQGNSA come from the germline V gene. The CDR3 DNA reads TGTGCCAGCAGCTTCAGCACACCCGGGCCTAACTATGGCTACACCTTC. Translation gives CASSFSTPGPNYGYTF.

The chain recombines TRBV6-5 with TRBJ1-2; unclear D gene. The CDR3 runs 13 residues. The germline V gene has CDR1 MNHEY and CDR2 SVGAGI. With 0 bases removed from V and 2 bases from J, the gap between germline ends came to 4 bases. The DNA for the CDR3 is TGTGCCAGCAGTTACTCCCGAAACTATGGCTACACCTTC. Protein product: CASSYSRNYGYTF.

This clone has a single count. DNA of the CDR3: TGTGCCAGCAGTCCCCTAGCGGAGTACAATGAGCAGTTCTTC. Translation: CASSPLAEYNEQFF. The chain is built from TRBV7-3 and TRBJ2-1, with 7 nucleotides matching TRBD2. The germline V gene has CDR1 SGHTA and CDR2 FQGTGA. There are 14 residues in the CDR3. With V trimmed by 6 bases and J by 4 bases, 6 bases remained unmatched.

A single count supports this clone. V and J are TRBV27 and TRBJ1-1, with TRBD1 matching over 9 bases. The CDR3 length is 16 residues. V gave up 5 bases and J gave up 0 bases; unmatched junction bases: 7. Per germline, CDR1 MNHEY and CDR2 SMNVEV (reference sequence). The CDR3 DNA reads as TGTGCCAGCAGTGATTACAGGGGGCAAATGAACACTGAAGCTTTCTTT. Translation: CASSDYRGQMNTEAFF.

DNA of the CDR3: TGTGCCAGCAGTGGGACTAGCGGGAGTAGAGATACGCAGTATTTT. This sequence encodes CASSGTSGSRDTQYF. The J gene is TRBJ2-3, the V gene TRBV6-4; 13 nucleotides line up with TRBD2. With V trimmed by 4 bases and J by 5 bases, 3 bases remained unmatched. The germline gives CDR1 MRHNA, CDR2 SNTAGT. The CDR3 totals 15 residues.

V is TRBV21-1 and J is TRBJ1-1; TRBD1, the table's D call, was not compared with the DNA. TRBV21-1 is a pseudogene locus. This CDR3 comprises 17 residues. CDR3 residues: CASTKVPGLPPNTEAFF. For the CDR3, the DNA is TGTGCCAGCACCAAAGTGCCAGGTTTGCCACCGAACACTGAAGCTTTCTTT.

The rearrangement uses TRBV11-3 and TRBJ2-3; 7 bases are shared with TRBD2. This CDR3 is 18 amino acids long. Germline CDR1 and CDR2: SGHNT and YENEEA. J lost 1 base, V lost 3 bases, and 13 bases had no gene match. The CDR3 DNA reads TGTGCCAGCAGCTTGAGGAGGGAGGGGTTCTTTGGCACAGATACGCAGTATTTT. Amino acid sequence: CASSLRREGFFGTDTQYF.